This is a list of T cell receptor beta chains from one sample in a study of T cells after yellow fever vaccination. One entry per CDR3 protein results from TCRdb running MiXCR on the 5' RACE reads. The sample consists of 510,000 or so distinct CDR3 sequences, less than 20% of them appearing once. The specimen was PBMCs, collected 15 days after the yellow fever booster vaccination. The receptors shown here come from a man aged 25-45 years who received the YFV17D yellow fever vaccine. CDR3s include the opening cysteine and the closing phenylalanine or tryptophan. A D gene is named only where the DNA matches it firmly. For some rows the clone size is stated as once, few or many, or as a class when expanded; others skip it.

clone_size	v_call	j_call	d_call	cdr3_aa	cdr3_nt
-	TRBV10-3	TRBJ2-7	-	CAISDGSYEQYF	TGTGCCATCAGTGACGGGTCCTACGAGCAGTACTTC
-	TRBV9	TRBJ2-6	-	CASSVGSGSNRANVLTF	TGTGCCAGCAGCGTAGGCTCCGGATCTAACCGGGCCAACGTCCTGACTTTC
-	TRBV15	TRBJ2-1	-	CATATDSPVGEQFF	TGTGCCACTGCGACGGACTCCCCCGTCGGTGAGCAGTTCTTC
few	TRBV29-1	TRBJ1-1	-	CSVEKRLKNTEAFF	TGCAGCGTTGAGAAGAGACTCAAGAACACTGAAGCTTTCTTT
-	TRBV27	TRBJ1-3	-	CASGTTGSGNTIYF	TGTGCCAGCGGAACGACAGGCTCTGGAAACACCATATATTTT
-	TRBV29-1	TRBJ2-1	-	CSVDLDGFGREQFF	TGCAGCGTTGATTTAGATGGGTTCGGTCGTGAGCAGTTCTTC
-	TRBV29-1	TRBJ2-5	-	CSVATQGGETQYF	TGCAGCGTCGCAACTCAGGGGGGGGAGACCCAGTACTTC
few	TRBV5-1	TRBJ2-2	-	CASSWNKNTGELFF	TGCGCCAGCAGCTGGAACAAAAACACCGGGGAGCTGTTTTTT
-	TRBV4-3	TRBJ2-4	-	CASSQDPGNSLAKNIQYF	TGCGCCAGCAGCCAAGATCCGGGAAACAGCCTAGCCAAAAACATTCAGTACTTC
-	TRBV12-3/TRBV12-4	TRBJ2-5	-	CASSPIPGETQYF	TGTGCCAGCAGTCCGATACCGGGAGAGACCCAGTACTTC
-	TRBV18	TRBJ2-7	TRBD1	CASSPGKGALGEQYF	TGTGCCAGCTCACCAGGGAAGGGGGCTCTTGGCGAGCAGTACTTC
-	TRBV7-2	TRBJ1-6	TRBD1	CASSLAWTGRSPLHF	TGTGCCAGCAGCTTAGCATGGACAGGGAGGTCACCCCTCCACTTT
-	TRBV6-2/TRBV6-3	TRBJ2-1	-	CASSQGGIRFF	TGTGCCAGCAGTCAGGGTGGAATTAGGTTCTTC
few	TRBV6-5	TRBJ2-7	TRBD2	CASSYEIGTSGFEQYF	TGTGCCAGCAGTTACGAAATAGGGACTAGCGGGTTCGAGCAGTACTTC
few	TRBV6-2/TRBV6-3	TRBJ2-2	-	CASSAAGRTANTGELFF	TGTGCCAGCAGTGCCGCTGGGCGGACCGCGAACACCGGGGAGCTGTTTTTT
-	TRBV18	TRBJ1-2	-	CASSPGSGSANYGYTF	TGTGCCAGCTCACCGGGGTCAGGGTCGGCTAACTATGGCTACACCTTC
few	TRBV6-2/TRBV6-3	TRBJ2-5	TRBD1	CASSYPRQGKETQYF	TGTGCCAGCAGTTACCCCAGACAGGGGAAAGAGACCCAGTACTTC
medium-sized	TRBV2	TRBJ2-7	-	CASSGQGWYEQYF	TGTGCCAGCAGTGGGCAGGGATGGTACGAGCAGTACTTC
-	TRBV7-2	TRBJ2-2	-	CASNTPIKPGELFF	TGTGCCAGCAACACCCCTATTAAACCCGGGGAGCTGTTTTTT
-	TRBV2	TRBJ2-2	TRBD2	CASRGTSFTGELFF	TGTGCCAGCAGGGGGACTAGTTTCACCGGGGAGCTGTTTTTT
-	TRBV5-1	TRBJ2-3	-	CASSFTADTQYF	TGCGCCAGCAGCTTTACAGCAGATACGCAGTATTTT
-	TRBV7-3	TRBJ2-6	TRBD1	CASSKGTEISGANVLTF	TGTGCCAGCAGCAAAGGGACAGAAATCTCTGGGGCCAACGTCCTGACTTTC
once	TRBV4-3	TRBJ2-5	TRBD2	CASSQRTSGVGQETQYF	TGCGCCAGCAGCCAAAGGACTAGCGGGGTGGGGCAAGAGACCCAGTACTTC
-	TRBV5-1	TRBJ2-1	TRBD2	CALTSGSKEAVNEQFF	TGCGCCCTGACTAGCGGGAGTAAAGAAGCGGTTAATGAGCAGTTCTTC
few	TRBV6-2/TRBV6-3	TRBJ2-2	-	CASSYDSYTGELFF	TGTGCCAGCAGTTACGACTCTTACACCGGGGAGCTGTTTTTT
-	TRBV21-1	TRBJ2-3	-	CASSKDKAGVTDTQYF	TGTGCCAGCAGCAAAGACAAAGCGGGAGTCACAGATACGCAGTATTTT
-	TRBV6-1	TRBJ2-5	-	CASSPLLLGAGETQYF	TGTGCCAGCAGTCCCCTTCTCTTAGGGGCCGGGGAGACCCAGTACTTC
-	TRBV7-6	TRBJ2-1	TRBD1	CASSLETGGRAYNEQFF	TGTGCCAGCAGCTTAGAGACAGGGGGCAGAGCCTACAATGAGCAGTTCTTC
-	TRBV15	TRBJ2-7	TRBD2	CATSRVGGRSSYEQYF	TGTGCCACCAGCAGAGTGGGCGGGAGGAGCTCCTACGAGCAGTACTTC
-	TRBV3-1	TRBJ2-7	TRBD2	CASSQVGTSSYEQYF	TGTGCCAGCAGCCAAGTGGGGACTAGTTCCTACGAGCAGTACTTC
-	TRBV20-1	TRBJ2-5	-	CSARGDSLQETQYF	TGCAGTGCTAGAGGAGACAGCCTCCAAGAGACCCAGTACTTC
-	TRBV4-2	TRBJ2-1	-	CASSQGGTSSYNEQFF	TGTGCCAGCAGCCAAGGGGGTACCAGCTCCTACAATGAGCAGTTCTTC
-	TRBV28	TRBJ2-7	TRBD1	CASSPADRFYEQYF	TGTGCCAGCAGTCCCGCGGACAGGTTCTACGAGCAGTACTTC
-	TRBV5-1	TRBJ2-3	TRBD1	CASSTGTGSTDTQYF	TGCGCCAGCAGTACCGGGACAGGGAGCACAGATACGCAGTATTTT
few	TRBV5-1	TRBJ2-1	TRBD1	CASSLDGTGRNEQFF	TGCGCCAGCAGCTTGGACGGGACAGGGAGGAATGAGCAGTTCTTC
few	TRBV15	TRBJ2-3	-	CATSREFQETQYF	TGTGCCACCAGCAGAGAATTTCAGGAGACGCAGTATTTT
-	TRBV5-1	TRBJ2-2	-	CASSSGGPADTTGELFF	TGCGCCAGCAGCTCGGGTGGGCCGGCCGATACCACCGGGGAGCTGTTTTTT
-	TRBV15	TRBJ2-5	-	CATSSDRAETQYF	TGTGCCACCAGCAGTGACCGGGCGGAGACCCAGTACTTC
few	TRBV27	TRBJ2-2	-	CASSRDVNTGELFF	TGTGCCAGCAGCAGGGACGTAAACACCGGGGAGCTGTTTTTT
few	TRBV6-5	TRBJ2-1	-	CASSKLASSYNEQFF	TGTGCCAGCAGTAAACTCGCCAGCTCCTACAATGAGCAGTTCTTC
-	TRBV7-3	TRBJ2-3	TRBD2	CASNPGGPADTQYF	TGTGCCAGCAACCCGGGAGGGCCTGCAGATACGCAGTATTTT
-	TRBV20-1	TRBJ1-1	-	CFWGQALGAFF	TGCTTCTGGGGCCAGGCTCTGGGCGCTTTCTTT
-	TRBV6-2/TRBV6-3	TRBJ2-1	-	CASKSGFSYNEQFF	TGTGCCAGTAAATCAGGGTTTTCCTACAATGAGCAGTTCTTC